This record looks at one T cell receptor (beta chain) sequence and its context. It was with 60 Vbeta and 13 Jbeta primers that the PCR ran. Method: immunoSEQ multiplex PCR; TCRdb's copy keeps in-frame clones and lacks some. The sample has 55,000 to 65,000 clones, 70% to 75% seen once. The CDR3 covers 14 residues. Germline CDR1 SGDLS, CDR2 YYNGEE. The ends were cut back, 4 bases at V and 2 bases at J, with 12 bases in the middle. The data are from a study of cytomegalovirus exposure and HLA in healthy donors. Material: PBMCs. The clonotype comes from a young man in good health and CMV-seropositive. The chain has TRBV9 and TRBJ2-5; possibly TRBD2 for D (6 bases). In DNA, the CDR3 is TGTGCCAGCAGCTTCGGAAGCGGGCAAGAGACCCAGTACTTC. This gives the protein CASSFGSGQETQYF.